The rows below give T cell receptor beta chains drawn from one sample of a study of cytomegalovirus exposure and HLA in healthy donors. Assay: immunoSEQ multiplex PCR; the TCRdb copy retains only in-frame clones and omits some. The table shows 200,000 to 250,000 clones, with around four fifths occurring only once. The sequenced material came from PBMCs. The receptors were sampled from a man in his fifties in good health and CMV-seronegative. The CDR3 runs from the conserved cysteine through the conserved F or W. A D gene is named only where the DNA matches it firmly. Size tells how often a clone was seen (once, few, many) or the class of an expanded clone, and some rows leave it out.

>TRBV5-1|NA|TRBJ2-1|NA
TGCGCCAGCAGCTCCACGGGGGGCGCCAATGAGCAGTTCTTC
CASSSTGGANEQFF
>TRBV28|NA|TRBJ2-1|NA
TGTGCCAGCAGTCCCCCGAACAGTGAAGAGCAGTTCTTC
CASSPPNSEEQFF
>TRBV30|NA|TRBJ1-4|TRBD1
TGTGCCTGGATGGGCAGGGGGCATGAAAAACTGTTTTTT
CAWMGRGHEKLFF
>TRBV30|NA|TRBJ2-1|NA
TGTGCCTGGAGTGGGAGGGTAGGAGGGGACGACAATGAGCAGTTCTTC
CAWSGRVGGDDNEQFF
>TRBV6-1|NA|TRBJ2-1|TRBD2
TGTGCCAGCAGTGGACTAGCGGGAGGGCCTTACAATGAGCAGTTCTTC
CASSGLAGGPYNEQFF
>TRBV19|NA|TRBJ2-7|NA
TGTGCCAGTAGTACTTGGGACTCCAGCTACGAGCAGTACTTC
CASSTWDSSYEQYF
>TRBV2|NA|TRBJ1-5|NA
TGTGCCAGCAGCTCACAGGGAGGCAATCAGCCCCAGCATTTT
CASSSQGGNQPQHF
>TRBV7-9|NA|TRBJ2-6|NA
TGTTCCAGCAGCTTATCCGCAGGGCCCTCTGGGGCCAACGTCCTGACTTTC
CSSSLSAGPSGANVLTF
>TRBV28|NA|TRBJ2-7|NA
TGTGCCAGCAGAAGTACGGGACTCCCCTACGAGCAGTACTTC
CASRSTGLPYEQYF
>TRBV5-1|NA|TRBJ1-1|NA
TGCGCCAGCAGCTTGTCGCCCCAGGGGACGAACACTGAAGCTTTCTTT
CASSLSPQGTNTEAFF
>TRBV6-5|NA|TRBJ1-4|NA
TGTGCCAGCAGTTTAGGACGGGGGGCAACTAATGAAAAACTGTTTTTT
CASSLGRGATNEKLFF
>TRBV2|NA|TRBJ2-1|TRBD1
TGTGCCAGCAGGCAGGGGGACCAAACCTACAATGAGCAGTTCTTC
CASRQGDQTYNEQFF
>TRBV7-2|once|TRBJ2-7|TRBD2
TGTGCCAGCAGCACCTCTAGCGGGGATTCCTACGAGCAGTACTTC
CASSTSSGDSYEQYF